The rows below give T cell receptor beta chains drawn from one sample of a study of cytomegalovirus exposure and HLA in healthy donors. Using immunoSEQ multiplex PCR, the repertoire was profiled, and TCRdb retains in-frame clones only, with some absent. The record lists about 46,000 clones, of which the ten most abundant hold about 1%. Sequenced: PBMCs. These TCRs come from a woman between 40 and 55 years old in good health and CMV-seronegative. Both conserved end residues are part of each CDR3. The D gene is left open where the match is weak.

CDR3aa: CASSIVQAGTGELFF
CDR3nt: TGTGCCAGTAGTATAGTACAGGCTGGCACCGGGGAGCTGTTTTTT
j_gene: TRBJ2-2
v_gene: TRBV19
d_gene: -

CDR3aa: CASSASYGTGYYEQYF
CDR3nt: TGTGCCAGCAGCGCCTCTTACGGGACAGGCTACTACGAGCAGTACTTC
j_gene: TRBJ2-7
v_gene: TRBV9
d_gene: TRBD1

CDR3aa: CASSIGGTGEHYGYTF
CDR3nt: TGTGCCAGTAGTATCGGTGGGACAGGGGAACACTATGGCTACACCTTC
j_gene: TRBJ1-2
v_gene: TRBV19
d_gene: TRBD1

CDR3aa: CASSLLAGGSYEQYF
CDR3nt: TGCGCCAGCAGCTTGCTTGCGGGAGGCTCCTACGAGCAGTACTTC
j_gene: TRBJ2-7
v_gene: TRBV5-1
d_gene: TRBD2

CDR3aa: CASSAQILGTSGNTGELFF
CDR3nt: TGTGCCAGCAGTGCCCAGATCCTAGGGACTAGCGGGAATACCGGGGAGCTGTTTTTT
j_gene: TRBJ2-2
v_gene: TRBV2
d_gene: TRBD2

CDR3aa: CASSPMTGWNTEAFF
CDR3nt: TGTGCCAGCAGTCCGATGACAGGGTGGAACACTGAAGCTTTCTTT
j_gene: TRBJ1-1
v_gene: TRBV6-7
d_gene: TRBD1

CDR3aa: CASSHGRRGDRSHGELFF
CDR3nt: TGCGCCAGCAGCCACGGTCGGAGGGGGGACAGGTCTCACGGGGAGCTGTTTTTT
j_gene: TRBJ2-2
v_gene: TRBV4-3
d_gene: TRBD1

CDR3aa: CASSRGQGPYEQYF
CDR3nt: TGTGCCAGCAGCAGGGGACAGGGGCCCTACGAGCAGTACTTC
j_gene: TRBJ2-7
v_gene: TRBV9
d_gene: TRBD1

CDR3aa: CASSPLPGLAFASDTQYF
CDR3nt: TGTGCCAGCAGCCCACTCCCGGGACTAGCGTTCGCGTCAGATACGCAGTATTTT
j_gene: TRBJ2-3
v_gene: TRBV27
d_gene: TRBD2

CDR3aa: CASSLGLAGEKWMRGSYEQYF
CDR3nt: TGCGCCAGCAGCTTGGGACTAGCGGGAGAGAAATGGATGCGTGGGTCCTACGAGCAGTACTTC
j_gene: TRBJ2-7
v_gene: TRBV5-1
d_gene: TRBD2

CDR3aa: CASSSGQGLEQYF
CDR3nt: TGTGCCAGCAGCTCCGGACAGGGACTCGAGCAGTACTTC
j_gene: TRBJ2-7
v_gene: TRBV5-6
d_gene: TRBD1

CDR3aa: CASSSIAGAYEQYF
CDR3nt: TGCGCCAGCAGCTCGATAGCGGGGGCCTACGAGCAGTACTTC
j_gene: TRBJ2-7
v_gene: TRBV5-1
d_gene: TRBD2

CDR3aa: CASSFRDRNYGYTF
CDR3nt: TGTGCCAGCAGTTTTAGGGACAGAAACTATGGCTACACCTTC
j_gene: TRBJ1-2
v_gene: TRBV28
d_gene: TRBD1

CDR3aa: CASREFPREFQNTGELFF
CDR3nt: TGTGCCAGCAGAGAATTCCCGCGGGAGTTCCAGAACACCGGGGAGCTGTTTTTT
j_gene: TRBJ2-2
v_gene: TRBV7-8
d_gene: TRBD2

CDR3aa: CASSQDMEGFQETQYF
CDR3nt: TGCGCCAGCAGCCAAGACATGGAGGGATTCCAAGAGACCCAGTACTTC
j_gene: TRBJ2-5
v_gene: TRBV4-1
d_gene: -

CDR3aa: CASTEAGTTYEQYF
CDR3nt: TGTGCCAGCACCGAAGCGGGCACCACCTACGAGCAGTACTTC
j_gene: TRBJ2-7
v_gene: TRBV28
d_gene: -

CDR3aa: CASSPGLAGTTDTQYF
CDR3nt: TGTGCCAGCAGCCCGGGACTAGCGGGTACGACAGATACGCAGTATTTT
j_gene: TRBJ2-3
v_gene: TRBV7-3
d_gene: TRBD2

CDR3aa: CASSLSTSGWTQYF
CDR3nt: TGTGCCAGCAGCTTGTCCACTAGCGGTTGGACCCAGTACTTC
j_gene: TRBJ2-5
v_gene: TRBV5-4
d_gene: TRBD2

CDR3aa: CASSEAGAYYEQYF
CDR3nt: TGTGCCAGCAGTGAAGCGGGGGCTTACTACGAGCAGTACTTC
j_gene: TRBJ2-7
v_gene: TRBV6-1
d_gene: -

CDR3aa: CASRGRGGSGTQYF
CDR3nt: TGTGCCAGCAGAGGGCGGGGAGGGTCGGGGACCCAGTACTTC
j_gene: TRBJ2-5
v_gene: TRBV2
d_gene: TRBD2

CDR3aa: CASSSRTGTGGRETQYF
CDR3nt: TGTGCCAGCAGCTCCAGGACTGGGACAGGGGGCCGGGAGACCCAGTACTTC
j_gene: TRBJ2-5
v_gene: TRBV7-2
d_gene: TRBD1

CDR3aa: CASRGLAGGGKNEQFF
CDR3nt: TGCGCCAGCAGAGGGTTAGCGGGAGGAGGGAAAAATGAGCAGTTCTTC
j_gene: TRBJ2-1
v_gene: TRBV5-1
d_gene: TRBD2

CDR3aa: CASSLTASSYEQYF
CDR3nt: TGTGCCAGCAGCTTGACGGCTAGCTCCTACGAGCAGTACTTC
j_gene: TRBJ2-7
v_gene: TRBV7-3
d_gene: -